The entry that follows covers one TCR beta chain sequence. The record originates from a study of blood T cell repertoires in COVID-19. Study-wide background: The United States, Italy and Spain supplied acute and convalescent COVID-19 samples. PBMCs, B-cell-depleted T cells, or T cells provided the cDNA or gDNA that made up the material.

The table came from immunoSEQ multiplex PCR; TCRdb's copy has only in-frame clones and leaves some out. The sample shows 100,000 to 150,000 clones, 85% of them seen only once. This CDR3 contains 15 residues. Germline loops: CDR1 SGDLS, CDR2 YYNGEE. Trimming left V 2 bases short and J 0 bases short, with 10 bases between. The rearrangement joins TRBV9 to TRBJ2-3; D remains unclear. The source is a woman older than 75 with acute or convalescent COVID-19. Input material: peripheral blood. The CDR3 DNA reads as TGTGCCAGCAGCGTTAGTAGTACTAGCACAGATACGCAGTATTTT. This sequence encodes CASSVSSTSTDTQYF.